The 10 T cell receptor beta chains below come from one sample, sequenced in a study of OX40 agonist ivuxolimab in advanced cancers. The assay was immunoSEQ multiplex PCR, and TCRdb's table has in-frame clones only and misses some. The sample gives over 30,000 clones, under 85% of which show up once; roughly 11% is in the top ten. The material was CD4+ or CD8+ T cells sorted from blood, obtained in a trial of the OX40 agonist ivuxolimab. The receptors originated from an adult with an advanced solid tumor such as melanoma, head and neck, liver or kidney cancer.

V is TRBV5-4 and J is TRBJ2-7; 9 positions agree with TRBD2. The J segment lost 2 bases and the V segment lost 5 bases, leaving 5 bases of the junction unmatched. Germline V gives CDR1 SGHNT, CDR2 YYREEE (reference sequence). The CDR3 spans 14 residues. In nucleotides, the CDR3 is TGTGCCAGCAGTTTGCGGGGGGGGGCCTACGAGCAGTACTTC. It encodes CASSLRGGAYEQYF.

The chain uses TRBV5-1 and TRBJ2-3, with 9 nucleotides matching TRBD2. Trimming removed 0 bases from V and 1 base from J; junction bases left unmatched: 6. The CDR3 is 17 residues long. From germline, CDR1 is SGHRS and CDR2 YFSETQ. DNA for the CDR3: TGCGCCAGCAGCTTGGGCGCGGGGGGGCCTGGCACAGATACGCAGTATTTT. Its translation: CASSLGAGGPGTDTQYF.

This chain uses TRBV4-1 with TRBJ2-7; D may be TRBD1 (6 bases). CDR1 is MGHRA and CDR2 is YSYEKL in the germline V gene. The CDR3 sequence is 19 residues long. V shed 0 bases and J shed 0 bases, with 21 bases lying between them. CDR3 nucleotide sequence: TGCGCCAGCAGCCAAGATTACGACAGGAGGATCAACTTCTCCTACGAGCAGTACTTC. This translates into CASSQDYDRRINFSYEQYF.

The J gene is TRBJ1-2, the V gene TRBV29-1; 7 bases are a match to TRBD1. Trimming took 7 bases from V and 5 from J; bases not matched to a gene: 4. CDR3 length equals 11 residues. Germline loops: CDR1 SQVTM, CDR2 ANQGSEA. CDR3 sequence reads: CSGGDSYGYTF. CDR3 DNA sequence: TGCAGCGGGGGGGACAGTTATGGCTACACCTTC.

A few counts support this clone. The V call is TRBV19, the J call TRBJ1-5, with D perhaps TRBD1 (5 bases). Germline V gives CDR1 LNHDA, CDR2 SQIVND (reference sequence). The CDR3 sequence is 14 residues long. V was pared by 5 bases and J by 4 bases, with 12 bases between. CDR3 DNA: TGTGCCAGTAGTGAACAGGTACCTAATCAGCCCCAGCATTTT. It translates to CASSEQVPNQPQHF.

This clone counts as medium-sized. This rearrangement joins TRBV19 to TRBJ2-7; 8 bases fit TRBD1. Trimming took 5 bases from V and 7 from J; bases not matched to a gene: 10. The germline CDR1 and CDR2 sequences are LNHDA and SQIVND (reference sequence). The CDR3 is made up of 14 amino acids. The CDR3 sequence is CASSVGQGSGEQYF. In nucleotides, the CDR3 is TGTGCCAGTAGTGTCGGACAGGGCTCAGGGGAGCAGTACTTC.

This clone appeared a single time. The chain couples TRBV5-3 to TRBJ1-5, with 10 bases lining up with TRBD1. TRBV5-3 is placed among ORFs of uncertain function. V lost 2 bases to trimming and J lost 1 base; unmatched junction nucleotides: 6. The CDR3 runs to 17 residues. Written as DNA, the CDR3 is TGTGCCAGAAGCTTACCAGGGACAGGGGTCAGCAATCAGCCCCAGCATTTT. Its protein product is CARSLPGTGVSNQPQHF.

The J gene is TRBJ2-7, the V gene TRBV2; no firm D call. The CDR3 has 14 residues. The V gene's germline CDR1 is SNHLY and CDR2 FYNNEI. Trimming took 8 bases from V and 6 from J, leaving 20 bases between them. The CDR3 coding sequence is TGTGCCAGCGTCGGAGACACCGTTAAGGTCGAGCAGTACTTC. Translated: CASVGDTVKVEQYF. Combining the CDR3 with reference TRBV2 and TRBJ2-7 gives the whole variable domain EPEVTQTPSHQVTQMGQEVILRCVPISNHLYFYWYRQILGQKVEFLVSFYNNEISEKSEIFDDQFSVERPDGSNFTLKIRSTKLEDSAMYFCASVGDTVKVEQYFGPGTRLTVT.

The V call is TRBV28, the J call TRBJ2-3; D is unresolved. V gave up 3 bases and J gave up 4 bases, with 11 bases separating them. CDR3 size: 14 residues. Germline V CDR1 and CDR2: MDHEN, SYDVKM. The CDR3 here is CASSLFGSADTQYF. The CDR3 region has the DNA TGTGCCAGCAGTTTGTTTGGCAGTGCAGATACGCAGTATTTT.

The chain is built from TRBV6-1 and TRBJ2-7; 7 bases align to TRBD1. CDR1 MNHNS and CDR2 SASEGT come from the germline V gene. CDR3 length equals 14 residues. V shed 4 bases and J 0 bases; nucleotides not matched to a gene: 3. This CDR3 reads CASSGWDSSYEQYF. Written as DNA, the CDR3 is TGTGCCAGCAGTGGTTGGGACAGCTCCTACGAGCAGTACTTC.